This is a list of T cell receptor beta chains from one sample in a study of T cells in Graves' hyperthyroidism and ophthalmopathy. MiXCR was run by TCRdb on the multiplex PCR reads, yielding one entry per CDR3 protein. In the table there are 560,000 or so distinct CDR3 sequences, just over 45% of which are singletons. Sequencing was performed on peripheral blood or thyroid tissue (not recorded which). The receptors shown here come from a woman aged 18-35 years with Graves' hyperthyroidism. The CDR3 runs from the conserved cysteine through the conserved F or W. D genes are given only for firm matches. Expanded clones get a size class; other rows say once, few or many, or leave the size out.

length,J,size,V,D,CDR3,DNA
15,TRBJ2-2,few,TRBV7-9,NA,CASSPGLAGTGELFF,TGTGCCAGCAGCCCCGGACTGGCGGGCACCGGGGAGCTGTTTTTT
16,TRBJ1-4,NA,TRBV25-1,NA,CASSLGGQATNEKLFF,TGTGCCAGCAGTCTGGGGGGTCAAGCAACTAATGAAAAACTGTTTTTT
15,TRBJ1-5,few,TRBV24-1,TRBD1,CASQGDRGGNQPQHF,TGTGCCAGCCAGGGGGACAGGGGAGGCAATCAGCCCCAGCATTTT
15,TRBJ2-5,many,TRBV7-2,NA,CASSLHDLYQETQYF,TGTGCCAGCAGCCTCCATGACCTTTACCAAGAGACCCAGTACTTC
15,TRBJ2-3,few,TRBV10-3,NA,CAISPSKGSTDTQYF,TGTGCCATCAGTCCTAGCAAGGGGTCGACAGATACGCAGTATTTT
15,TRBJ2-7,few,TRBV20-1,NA,CSARDLGLANYEQYF,TGCAGTGCTAGAGATCTTGGGCTAGCGAACTACGAGCAGTACTTC
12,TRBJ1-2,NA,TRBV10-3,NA,CAISDRGLGYTF,TGTGCCATCAGTGACAGGGGACTTGGCTACACCTTC
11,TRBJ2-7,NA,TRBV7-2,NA,CARGLAYEQYF,TGTGCCAGGGGGCTAGCGTACGAGCAGTACTTC
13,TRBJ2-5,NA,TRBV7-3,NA,CASTRGVQETQYF,TGTGCCAGCACCCGAGGGGTCCAGGAGACCCAGTACTTC
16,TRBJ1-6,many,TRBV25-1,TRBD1,CASSDSGQGFYSPLHF,TGTGCCAGCAGTGATTCGGGACAGGGGTTCTACTCACCCCTCCACTTT
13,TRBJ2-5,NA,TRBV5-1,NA,CASSSPGKETQYF,TGCGCCAGCAGCTCGCCCGGTAAAGAGACCCAGTACTTC
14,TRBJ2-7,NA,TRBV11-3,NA,CASSLSRDHYEQYF,TGTGCCAGCAGCTTAAGCCGGGACCACTACGAGCAGTACTTC
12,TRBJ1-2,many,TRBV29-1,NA,CSVEGLGPGYTF,TGCAGCGTTGAAGGTTTAGGGCCTGGCTACACCTTC
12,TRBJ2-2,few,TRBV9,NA,CASSQVSGELFF,TGTGCCAGCAGCCAAGTCTCCGGGGAGCTGTTTTTT
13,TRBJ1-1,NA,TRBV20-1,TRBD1,CSAAQGAVTEAFF,TGCAGTGCTGCACAGGGGGCGGTTACTGAAGCTTTCTTT
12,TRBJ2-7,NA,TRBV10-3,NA,CASSYSWDPMNF,TGTGCCAGCAGTTACTCGTGGGACCCCATGAACTTC
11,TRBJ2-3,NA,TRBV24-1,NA,CATGGLDTQYF,TGTGCCACCGGAGGGTTAGATACGCAGTATTTT
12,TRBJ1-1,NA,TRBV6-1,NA,CASRTGRTEAFF,TGTGCCAGCAGAACGGGTCGGACTGAAGCTTTCTTT
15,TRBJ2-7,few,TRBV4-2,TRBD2,CASSQDPSGKYEQYF,TGTGCCAGCAGCCAAGATCCTAGCGGGAAGTACGAGCAGTACTTC
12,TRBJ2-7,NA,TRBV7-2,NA,CASSALQNEQYF,TGTGCCAGCAGTGCTTTACAGAACGAGCAGTACTTC
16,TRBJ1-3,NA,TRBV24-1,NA,CATSDLDRHYGYTIYF,TGTGCCACCAGTGATTTGGACAGACACTATGGCTACACCATATATTTT
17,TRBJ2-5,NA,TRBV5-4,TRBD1,CASSSGRDTGGLGTQYF,TGTGCCAGCAGCTCGGGCCGGGACACAGGGGGGCTGGGGACCCAGTACTTC
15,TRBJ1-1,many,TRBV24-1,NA,CATSAAGARDTEAFF,TGTGCCACCAGTGCCGCAGGGGCCAGGGACACTGAAGCTTTCTTT
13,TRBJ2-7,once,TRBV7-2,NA,CASSSQSGYEQYF,TGTGCCAGCAGCTCACAGAGCGGCTACGAGCAGTACTTC
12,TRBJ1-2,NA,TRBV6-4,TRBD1,CASSDRGEGYTF,TGTGCCAGCAGCGACAGGGGCGAAGGCTACACCTTC
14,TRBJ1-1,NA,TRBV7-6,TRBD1,CASSTGQGRGEAFF,TGTGCTAGCAGCACCGGACAGGGGCGAGGTGAAGCTTTCTTT